These T cell receptor beta chains were read from a single sample in a study of control samples from healthy donors and cancer patients. Data came from immunoSEQ multiplex PCR; TCRdb stores just in-frame clones and leaves some out. This table has about 110,000 clones, 90% appearing once. The source material was blood. Receptor source: a human donor in good health. The donor label of this sample is uncertain. CDR3s include the opening cysteine and the closing phenylalanine or tryptophan. D genes are given only for firm matches. Rows give clone size only sometimes, using once, few, many, or a class for an expanded clone.

CDR3 protein: CASVSPLYEQYF
CDR3 DNA: TGTGCCAGCGTGTCGCCTCTTTACGAGCAGTACTTC
D gene: NA
J gene: TRBJ2-7
clone size: once
V gene: TRBV28

CDR3 protein: CASSFMRVGNQPQHF
CDR3 DNA: TGTGCCAGCAGTTTCATGAGGGTAGGCAATCAGCCCCAGCATTTT
D gene: NA
J gene: TRBJ1-5
clone size: NA
V gene: TRBV28

CDR3 protein: CASSLGSVYGYTF
CDR3 DNA: TGTGCCAGCAGCTTAGGCAGCGTCTATGGCTACACCTTC
D gene: NA
J gene: TRBJ1-2
clone size: NA
V gene: TRBV7-9

CDR3 protein: CSVEGRDPYSETQYF
CDR3 DNA: TGCAGCGTTGAAGGCCGGGACCCTTATTCCGAGACCCAGTACTTC
D gene: NA
J gene: TRBJ2-5
clone size: NA
V gene: TRBV29-1

CDR3 protein: CASSDSWGGASDEQFF
CDR3 DNA: TGTGCCAGCAGTGACTCGTGGGGGGGGGCTTCGGATGAGCAGTTCTTC
D gene: NA
J gene: TRBJ2-1
clone size: NA
V gene: TRBV6-4

CDR3 protein: CAWSRSATGNTIYF
CDR3 DNA: TGTGCCTGGAGTAGGTCAGCCACTGGAAACACCATATATTTT
D gene: NA
J gene: TRBJ1-3
clone size: NA
V gene: TRBV30

CDR3 protein: CASSPRGMGTDTQYF
CDR3 DNA: TGTGCCAGTAGTCCGCGGGGGATGGGCACAGATACGCAGTATTTT
D gene: TRBD2
J gene: TRBJ2-3
clone size: NA
V gene: TRBV19

CDR3 protein: CASGGGNTGELFF
CDR3 DNA: TGTGCCAGCGGTGGGGGGAACACCGGGGAGCTGTTTTTT
D gene: NA
J gene: TRBJ2-2
clone size: NA
V gene: TRBV11-2

CDR3 protein: CASSYRQGMYQPQHF
CDR3 DNA: TGTGCCAGCAGTTACCGGCAGGGGATGTATCAGCCCCAGCATTTT
D gene: NA
J gene: TRBJ1-5
clone size: NA
V gene: TRBV6-2/TRBV6-3

CDR3 protein: CASSQYRESSYNEQFF
CDR3 DNA: TGCGCCAGCAGCCAATACAGAGAAAGCTCCTACAATGAGCAGTTCTTC
D gene: NA
J gene: TRBJ2-1
clone size: NA
V gene: TRBV4-1

CDR3 protein: CASSQVVGLAGTYEQYF
CDR3 DNA: TGTGCCAGCAGCCAAGTAGTCGGACTAGCGGGGACCTACGAGCAGTACTTC
D gene: TRBD2
J gene: TRBJ2-7
clone size: NA
V gene: TRBV3-1/TRBV3-2

CDR3 protein: CASSQDEASGANVLTF
CDR3 DNA: TGCGCCAGCAGCCAAGATGAGGCCTCTGGGGCCAACGTCCTGACTTTC
D gene: NA
J gene: TRBJ2-6
clone size: NA
V gene: TRBV4-1

CDR3 protein: CASGLMGATSYEQYF
CDR3 DNA: TGTGCTAGTGGTTTGATGGGGGCGACCTCCTACGAGCAGTACTTC
D gene: NA
J gene: TRBJ2-7
clone size: NA
V gene: TRBV12-5

CDR3 protein: CASQVTDYGYTF
CDR3 DNA: TGTGCCTCTCAAGTGACGGACTATGGCTACACCTTC
D gene: NA
J gene: TRBJ1-2
clone size: NA
V gene: TRBV30

CDR3 protein: CASSISGVAKNIQYF
CDR3 DNA: TGTGCCAGTAGTATATCTGGGGTAGCCAAAAACATTCAGTACTTC
D gene: NA
J gene: TRBJ2-4
clone size: NA
V gene: TRBV19

CDR3 protein: CASSGQGAYRETQYF
CDR3 DNA: TGTGCCAGCAGCGGACAGGGGGCTTATAGAGAGACCCAGTACTTC
D gene: TRBD1
J gene: TRBJ2-5
clone size: NA
V gene: TRBV25-1

CDR3 protein: CASSAIPGGNNYGYTF
CDR3 DNA: TGTGCCAGCAGCGCCATACCAGGGGGGAATAACTATGGCTACACCTTC
D gene: TRBD1
J gene: TRBJ1-2
clone size: NA
V gene: TRBV9

CDR3 protein: CASSPTGARSPLHF
CDR3 DNA: TGTGCCAGCTCACCTACCGGGGCTCGGTCACCCCTCCACTTT
D gene: NA
J gene: TRBJ1-6
clone size: NA
V gene: TRBV18

CDR3 protein: CAWETGAPLHF
CDR3 DNA: TGTGCCTGGGAAACAGGAGCACCCCTCCACTTT
D gene: NA
J gene: TRBJ1-6
clone size: NA
V gene: TRBV30

CDR3 protein: CAISESGGGTQPQHF
CDR3 DNA: TGTGCCATCAGTGAGTCCGGGGGGGGGACTCAGCCCCAGCATTTT
D gene: NA
J gene: TRBJ1-5
clone size: NA
V gene: TRBV10-3

CDR3 protein: CASSPRLAGAVYNEQFF
CDR3 DNA: TGTGCCAGCAGCCCTAGACTAGCGGGGGCCGTCTACAATGAGCAGTTCTTC
D gene: TRBD2
J gene: TRBJ2-1
clone size: NA
V gene: TRBV7-2

CDR3 protein: CASSPDSGANVLTF
CDR3 DNA: TGTGCCAGCAGCCCCGACTCTGGGGCCAACGTCCTGACTTTC
D gene: NA
J gene: TRBJ2-6
clone size: NA
V gene: TRBV7-2

CDR3 protein: CAWSVGDRANQPQHF
CDR3 DNA: TGTGCCTGGAGTGTAGGGGACAGGGCCAATCAGCCCCAGCATTTT
D gene: TRBD1
J gene: TRBJ1-5
clone size: NA
V gene: TRBV30

CDR3 protein: CASSRGGPAEAFF
CDR3 DNA: TGTGCCAGCAGCCGCGGTGGCCCCGCTGAAGCTTTCTTT
D gene: NA
J gene: TRBJ1-1
clone size: NA
V gene: TRBV6-5